The 23 T cell receptor beta chains below all came from one sample that was sequenced in a study of blood T cell repertoires in COVID-19. Sequenced by immunoSEQ multiplex PCR; TCRdb stores in-frame clones only, minus some. The sample yields 440,000 or so clones, about nine tenths seen once. The sequenced sample consisted of peripheral blood. These receptors were collected from a woman in her 40s with COVID-19, enrolled during active disease.

This chain joins TRBV28 and TRBJ1-1; D may be TRBD1 (6 bases). Trimming cost V 5 bases and J 0 bases, with 10 bases left between them. The CDR3 totals 14 residues. Germline CDR1 and CDR2: MDHEN and SYDVKM. DNA of the CDR3: TGTGCCAGCAGTCGACAGGTTATGAACACTGAAGCTTTCTTT. Translating it yields CASSRQVMNTEAFF.

The CDR3 sequence: CASSVEGGRGTQYF. CDR3 nucleotide sequence: TGTGCCAGCAGCGTAGAGGGCGGGAGGGGTACCCAGTACTTC. V is TRBV9 and J is TRBJ2-5, with 9 positions matching TRBD2. Germline assignment: CDR1 SGDLS and CDR2 YYNGEE. The trim removed 0 bases at V and 8 bases at J, leaving 5 bases unmatched. CDR3 length: 14 residues.

The chain combines TRBV4-1 with TRBJ1-1; TRBD1 matches 8 bases. V trimming: 2 bases; J trimming: 4 bases; junction bases outside the gene matches: 9. This CDR3 has 16 amino acids. Per the germline V gene, CDR1 is MGHRA and CDR2 is YSYEKL. CDR3 amino acids: CASSQIASGGGTEAFF. CDR3 nucleotide sequence: TGCGCCAGCAGCCAAATCGCGTCAGGGGGCGGCACTGAAGCTTTCTTT.

The chain employs TRBV18 and TRBJ1-6, with a possible D match to TRBD1 (6 bases). CDR3 size: 15 residues. Trimming removed 2 bases at V and 6 bases at J, with 11 bases between. Germline CDR1 and CDR2: KGHSH and LQKENI. The CDR3 region has the DNA TGTGCCAGCTCACCAATGGGGGCGGCTAATTCACCCCTCCACTTT. Amino acids: CASSPMGAANSPLHF.

This chain uses TRBV5-1 with TRBJ2-5, with unresolved D. Germline CDR1 reads SGHRS; CDR2 reads YFSETQ. The ends were cut back, 0 bases at V and 1 base at J, with 13 bases in the middle. This CDR3 is built from 16 residues. The DNA of the CDR3 is TGCGCCAGCAGCTTGGCTTGGGCCTCCGCCCAAGAGACCCAGTACTTC. This translates into CASSLAWASAQETQYF.

The V call is TRBV5-1, the J call TRBJ1-2; 9 nucleotides align to TRBD1. Germline trimming cut 0 bases from V and 8 bases from J; bases unmatched to any gene: 5. From germline, CDR1 is SGHRS and CDR2 YFSETQ. The CDR3 is 14 amino acids. The CDR3 region has the DNA TGCGCCAGCAGCTTGGTCGGGACAGGGCAAGGCTACACCTTC. Its translation: CASSLVGTGQGYTF.

CDR3: CASSLTQFSANTGELFF. DNA of the CDR3: TGCGCCAGCAGCTTGACACAGTTTTCCGCGAACACCGGGGAGCTGTTTTTT. The chain has TRBV5-1 and TRBJ2-2, with D uncertain. This CDR3 is built from 17 residues. The V gene lost 1 base and the J gene lost 0 bases, with 13 bases spanning the gap. From germline, CDR1 is SGHRS and CDR2 YFSETQ.

The chain joins TRBV27 to TRBJ1-6, with 10 bases fitting TRBD1. Germline CDR1 MNHEY, CDR2 SMNVEV (reference sequence). V gave up 4 bases and J gave up 9 bases; unmatched junction bases: 6. The CDR3 length is 15 residues. This chain's CDR3 is CASSSTGGRSSPLHF. The CDR3 DNA sequence: TGTGCCAGCAGTTCGACAGGGGGCCGTAGTTCACCCCTCCACTTT.

The rearrangement uses TRBV15 and TRBJ2-4; D possibly corresponds to TRBD2 (6 bases). Trimming removed 3 bases at V and 1 base at J, with 10 bases between. This CDR3 spans 15 amino acids. Germline CDR1 reads LNHNV; CDR2 reads YYDKDF (reference sequence). CDR3 coding DNA: TGTGCCACCAGCAGGGAGGGACTGGCCAAAAACATTCAGTACTTC. It specifies CATSREGLAKNIQYF.

The gene calls are TRBV27 and TRBJ1-1, with 7 bases aligning to TRBD1. Germline assignment: CDR1 MNHEY and CDR2 SMNVEV (reference sequence). The CDR3 is 16 residues long. V was clipped by 6 bases and J by 4 bases; unmatched bases: 14. CDR3 protein: CASRPIDRARGTEAFF. The CDR3 DNA follows: TGTGCCAGCAGGCCCATAGACAGGGCGCGGGGCACTGAAGCTTTCTTT.

This chain links TRBV4-3 with TRBJ2-7; TRBD1 agrees at 7 bases. The CDR3 sequence is 14 residues long. Looked up from germline, CDR1 is LGHNA and CDR2 is YSLEER. The ends lost 5 bases at V and 4 bases at J; junction bases unmatched: 8. Written as DNA, the CDR3 is TGCGCCAGCAGCGCCGAGACAGGGTGGTACGAGCAGTACTTC. This translates into CASSAETGWYEQYF.

With regard to this clone: This same CDR3 is encoded by further DNA sequences in the sample. V gene TRBV27 combines with J gene TRBJ2-5; 9 bases are shared with TRBD1. The CDR3 is 13 residues long. With 6 bases clipped from V and 3 bases from J, the junction kept 2 bases outside the gene matches. Germline V gene sequence: CDR1 MNHEY, CDR2 SMNVEV (reference sequence). CDR3 in DNA: TGTGCCAGCAGCCGGGACAGGGAAGAGACCCAGTACTTC. It yields the protein CASSRDREETQYF.

A note on this clone: Distinct nucleotide sequences in the sample also encode this CDR3. This chain connects TRBV6-5 to TRBJ1-1, with D possibly matching TRBD1 (5 bases). Germline V lookup: CDR1 MNHEY, CDR2 SVGAGI. V was trimmed by 1 base and J by 4 bases, leaving 13 bases between them. The CDR3 spans 15 residues. CDR3 loop: CASSYFGGAGTEAFF. In nucleotides, the CDR3 is TGTGCCAGCAGTTACTTCGGAGGGGCCGGCACTGAAGCTTTCTTT.

This chain connects TRBV2 to TRBJ1-4, with D perhaps TRBD1 (5 bases). The CDR3 loop spans 15 amino acids. CDR1 and CDR2 (germline): SNHLY, FYNNEI. Trimming cost V 7 bases and J 7 bases, with 19 bases left between them. CDR3 nucleotides: TGTGCCAGCAATCTTTCGGGGGGGGAAGCTGAAAAACTGTTTTTT. Amino acids: CASNLSGGEAEKLFF.

Regarding this clone: Within the sample, other DNA sequences also encode this same CDR3. The chain is built from TRBV19 and TRBJ1-5, with TRBD1 matching over 10 bases. The ends lost 4 bases at V and 0 bases at J; junction bases unmatched: 0. This CDR3 comprises 15 residues. The germline CDR1 and CDR2 sequences are LNHDA and SQIVND (reference sequence). The CDR3 reads CASSRDRGSNQPQHF. The CDR3 DNA reads TGTGCCAGTAGTAGGGACAGGGGTAGCAATCAGCCCCAGCATTTT.

This chain uses TRBV7-2 with TRBJ2-3, with D possibly TRBD1 on 5 matching bases. The CDR3 runs 14 residues. The V end lost 7 bases, the J end lost 0 bases, and 11 bases lay between the germline ends. The germline gives CDR1 SGHTA, CDR2 FQGNSA. The CDR3 sequence: CASMSGLSTDTQYF. CDR3 in DNA: TGTGCCAGCATGTCAGGGTTGAGCACAGATACGCAGTATTTT. Supplemented by reference TRBV7-2 and TRBJ2-3, the full variable domain reads GAGVSQSPSNKVTEKGKDVELRCDPISGHTALYWYRQSLGQGLEFLIYFQGNSAPDKSGLPSDRFSAERTGGSVSTLTIQRTQQEDSAVYLCASMSGLSTDTQYFGPGTRLTVL.

The chain recombines TRBV9 with TRBJ1-2, with TRBD1 matching 9 bases. The trim removed 0 bases at V and 6 bases at J, leaving 0 bases unmatched. From germline, CDR1 is SGDLS and CDR2 YYNGEE. CDR3 length: 13 residues. The CDR3 protein is CASSVGQGDGYTF. DNA for the CDR3: TGTGCCAGCAGCGTAGGACAGGGGGATGGCTACACCTTC.

The chain has TRBV11-2 and TRBJ2-5, with D possibly being TRBD2 (6 bases). V was trimmed by 0 bases and J by 4 bases, leaving 12 bases between them. The CDR3 is 15 amino acids. Germline assignment: CDR1 SGHAT and CDR2 FQNNGV. DNA of the CDR3: TGTGCCAGCAGCTTAGATAACGGGGGAGGAGAGACCCAGTACTTC. Protein product: CASSLDNGGGETQYF.

V gene TRBV29-1 combines with J gene TRBJ1-1, with 8 bases fitting TRBD1. This CDR3 spans 14 amino acids. The germline gives CDR1 SQVTM, CDR2 ANQGSEA. Losses at the gene ends were 4 bases for V and 1 base for J; bases not matched to a gene: 5. The DNA for the CDR3 is TGCAGCGTTGGTCCCGGGACAGGGAACACTGAAGCTTTCTTT. Its translation: CSVGPGTGNTEAFF.

V usage is TRBV6-5 and J usage is TRBJ2-1; the match to TRBD1 covers 10 bases. V dropped 11 bases and J dropped 7; count of bases not matched to a gene: 8. The CDR3 is 13 residues long. CDR1 is MNHEY and CDR2 is SVGAGI in the germline V gene. This chain's CDR3 is CAALGQGKNEQFF. DNA of the CDR3: TGTGCCGCCCTGGGACAGGGGAAGAATGAGCAGTTCTTC.

V is TRBV7-8 and J is TRBJ1-2; 9 bases map to TRBD1. This CDR3 has 16 amino acids. Germline CDR1 SGHVS, CDR2 FQNEAQ. The V segment lost 5 bases and the J segment 2 bases; nucleotides outside the gene matches: 9. For the CDR3, the DNA is TGTGCCAGCAGCCCATTTGCGGGACAGGGCAACTATGGCTACACCTTC. This translates into CASSPFAGQGNYGYTF.

CDR3 nucleotides: TGTGCCAGTAGCAGTGTCAGGTTCTCTGGGGCCAACGTCCTGACTTTC. Its translation: CASSSVRFSGANVLTF. V usage is TRBV19 and J usage is TRBJ2-6; D remains unclear. Germline assignment: CDR1 LNHDA and CDR2 SQIVND (reference sequence). Trimming pared 6 bases from V and 0 bases from J, leaving 12 bases between. This CDR3 is 16 amino acids long.

The V gene is TRBV6-1, the J gene TRBJ2-7; D call uncertain. CDR3 length: 13 amino acids. V lost 1 base to trimming and J lost 3 bases, with 7 bases between them. CDR1 MNHNS and CDR2 SASEGT come from the germline V gene. The CDR3: CASSEVAGYEQYF. The CDR3 DNA sequence: TGTGCCAGCAGTGAAGTCGCAGGCTACGAGCAGTACTTC.